This T cell receptor beta chain was recorded in a study of identical twins. Study results and limitations: Zero-insertion analyses were open to partial confounding by invariant MAIT and iNKT cells. Fewer insertions were carried by abundant cord blood beta clonotypes, but none was seen in memory repertoires.

Unique molecular identifiers were in the cDNA, with template-switch universal primer binding. TCRdb itself ran the 5' RACE reads through MiXCR, one entry per CDR3 protein. The sample shows 280,000 or so distinct CDR3 sequences, about 8.9% of them seen only once. Between the trimmed V and J ends, which lost 3 bases and 10 bases, there was a span of 18 bases. Germline V gene sequence: CDR1 MDHEN, CDR2 SYDVKM. The CDR3 sequence is 14 residues long. No donor was unhealthy or non-Caucasian. Worth noting for this clonotype: The antigen is not known.

Separately, the same data were catalogued under a study of yellow fever vaccine responses in identical twins.

This clonotype was obtained from a woman between 18 and 29 years old in good health. This chain joins TRBV28 and TRBJ1-1; D is possibly TRBD1 (6 bases). The sequenced sample was memory (CD45RO+) T cells sorted from blood. The CDR3 region is CASSFLDSGRGAFF. CDR3 sequence (DNA): TGTGCCAGCAGTTTCCTGGACAGCGGCCGGGGAGCTTTCTTT.